This T cell receptor beta chain was profiled in a study of blood T cells in healthy people across ages. Combining a sample-barcoded 5' primer with a J-beta primer mix, a second PCR ran for roughly 7 to 11 cycles. TCRdb ran MiXCR on the 5' RACE reads and lists one entry per CDR3 protein. The sample contains hundreds of thousands of distinct CDR3 sequences, around 54% of which appear only once. Trimming removed 2 bases from V and 3 bases from J, with 11 bases in between. This CDR3 region has 15 residues. CDR1 MNHNS and CDR2 SASEGT come from the germline V gene. This chain connects TRBV6-1 to TRBJ2-1, with D perhaps matching TRBD1 or TRBD2 (6 bases each). The TCR comes from a man in his sixties in good health. Sequencing was performed on blood. CDR3 in amino acids: CASSEKGGLYNEQFF. CDR3 coding DNA: TGTGCCAGCAGTGAAAAGGGGGGACTCTACAATGAGCAGTTCTTC.